These 14 T cell receptor beta chains share one sample of origin, sequenced in a study of blood T cell repertoires in COVID-19. Repertoires were generated with immunoSEQ multiplex PCR, while TCRdb's copy carries only in-frame clones and drops some. The sample holds roughly 250,000 clones, around 84% seen once. Sequenced input: PBMCs or T cells enriched from blood (not recorded which). The receptor set was obtained from a woman between 45 and 60 years old who had recovered from COVID-19.

V gene TRBV7-9 combines with J gene TRBJ1-5; 8 positions match TRBD1. This CDR3 comprises 18 residues. Germline values: CDR1 SEHNR, CDR2 FQNEAQ (reference sequence). After removal of 1 base from V and 2 bases from J, the junction contained 10 bases not matched to a gene. The CDR3 nucleotides are TGTGCCAGCAGCTTAGGTTTGCAGGGGGCAAGGGGCAATCAGCCCCAGCATTTT. Protein sequence: CASSLGLQGARGNQPQHF.

In this sample, this clone turned up many times. The chain joins TRBV16 to TRBJ1-6; 9 nucleotides line up with TRBD1. The CDR3 is 16 residues long. Trimming at V came to 2 bases and at J to 7 bases, leaving 6 bases not matched to a gene. Germline V gene sequence: CDR1 KGHSY, CDR2 FQNENV. Here the CDR3 reads CASSQPGTGRNSPLHF. For the CDR3, the DNA is TGTGCCAGCAGCCAACCCGGGACAGGGCGAAATTCACCCCTCCACTTT.

The chain carries TRBV2 and TRBJ1-5; D gene uncertain. Germline V gives CDR1 SNHLY, CDR2 FYNNEI. The length of the CDR3 is 13 residues. V was clipped by 6 bases and J by 5 bases, with 11 bases between them. CDR3 in amino acids: CASSPRSDQPQHF. In DNA form, the CDR3 reads TGTGCCAGCAGCCCCAGGTCCGATCAGCCCCAGCATTTT.

V is TRBV18 and J is TRBJ2-2; 9 bases are a match to TRBD1. With V trimmed by 9 bases and J by 6 bases, 11 bases remained unmatched. Germline V gene lookup returns CDR1 KGHSH and CDR2 LQKENI. This CDR3 has 15 residues. The CDR3 here is CASGIQGARSGELFF. DNA for the CDR3: TGTGCCAGTGGAATACAGGGGGCGCGGTCCGGGGAGCTGTTTTTT.

The chain employs TRBV10-2 and TRBJ2-5; TRBD1 aligns across 8 bases. V shed 3 bases, J shed 3 bases, and the junction held 21 bases outside the gene matches. The CDR3 totals 20 residues. CDR1 and CDR2 from the germline V gene are WSHSY and SAAADI. CDR3 DNA sequence: TGCGCCAGCAGTGAATGGGGTTTAGGGACAGGAGAAGGTACGGAAGAGACCCAGTACTTC. Encoded protein: CASSEWGLGTGEGTEETQYF.

V is TRBV10-3 and J is TRBJ1-6; tentatively, D is TRBD1 (6 bases). Trimming removed 0 bases at V and 8 bases at J, with 11 bases between. The CDR3 has 15 residues. Germline CDR1 ENHRY, CDR2 SYGVKD. The DNA of the CDR3 is TGTGCCATCAGTGAGTCGGTACAGGGTTATTCACCCCTCCACTTT. This codes for CAISESVQGYSPLHF.

The V call is TRBV11-2, the J call TRBJ2-7, with TRBD2 matching over 8 bases. V trimming: 4 bases; J trimming: 3 bases; junction bases outside the gene matches: 20. CDR1 is SGHAT and CDR2 is FQNNGV in the germline V gene. This CDR3 is built from 19 residues. This CDR3 reads CASSSTVPGGAGGSYEQYF. The CDR3, as DNA: TGTGCCAGCAGCTCCACGGTCCCCGGTGGGGCGGGAGGAAGCTACGAGCAGTACTTC.

This clone was seen more than once but under ten times. V is TRBV11-2 and J is TRBJ1-1; D is unresolved. Trimming cost V 5 bases and J 6 bases, with 13 bases left between them. This CDR3 has 13 residues. CDR1 and CDR2 (germline): SGHAT, FQNNGV. In DNA form, the CDR3 reads TGTGCCAGCAGCAACCTAGGTGTCTCTGAAGCTTTCTTT. Translated: CASSNLGVSEAFF.

This chain uses TRBV28 with TRBJ1-5; TRBD1 aligns across 7 bases. The CDR3 runs 14 residues. Germline loops: CDR1 MDHEN, CDR2 SYDVKM. After removal of 5 bases from V and 6 bases from J, the junction contained 7 bases not matched to a gene. CDR3 in amino acids: CASSTRQGSQPQHF. CDR3 nucleotides: TGTGCCAGCAGTACACGACAGGGAAGTCAGCCCCAGCATTTT.

The sample holds a few counts of this clone. This sequence joins TRBV20-1 and TRBJ2-7; 11 nucleotides align to TRBD2. V was pared by 3 bases and J by 0 bases, with 4 bases of the junction left unmatched. This CDR3 has 15 amino acids. The germline V gene encodes CDR1 DFQATT and CDR2 SNEGSKA (reference sequence). The CDR3: CSASRTSGSSYEQYF. For the CDR3, the DNA is TGCAGTGCTAGTCGAACTAGCGGGAGCTCCTACGAGCAGTACTTC.

The rearrangement links TRBV27 to TRBJ2-5; D not certain. Germline CDR1 reads MNHEY; CDR2 reads SMNVEV (reference sequence). The CDR3 covers 15 residues. Trimming left V 2 bases short and J 4 bases short, with 14 bases between. The CDR3 coding sequence is TGTGCCAGCAGTTTAACCCCCGCGTGGGCAGAGACCCAGTACTTC. Protein: CASSLTPAWAETQYF.

The rearrangement uses TRBV18 and TRBJ1-2, with D possibly TRBD1 on 5 matching bases. This CDR3 contains 15 residues. Germline CDR1 KGHSH, CDR2 LQKENI. Trimming removed 4 bases at V and 4 bases at J, with 16 bases between. CDR3 in amino acids: CASSQDQKGPYGYTF. The CDR3, as DNA: TGTGCCAGCTCACAAGACCAGAAGGGGCCCTATGGCTACACCTTC.

This clone was seen only a few times. V is TRBV30 and J is TRBJ2-5, with D maybe TRBD1 (6 bases). V lost 7 bases and J 1 base, leaving 13 bases between the germline ends. Per the germline V gene, CDR1 is GTSNPN and CDR2 is SVGIG (reference sequence). The CDR3 covers 13 residues. The CDR3 DNA sequence: TGTGCCTCCGCCCTGGACAGCCAAGAGACCCAGTACTTC. It is translated as CASALDSQETQYF. Filled out from reference TRBV30 and TRBJ2-5, the complete variable domain reads SQTIHQWPATLVQPVGSPLSLECTVEGTSNPNLYWYRQAAGRGLQLLFYSVGIGQISSEVPQNLSASRPQDRQFILSSKKLLLSDSGFYLCASALDSQETQYFGPGTRLLVL.

V and J are TRBV7-6 and TRBJ1-1; perhaps TRBD1 as D (6 bases). Looked up from germline, CDR1 is SGHVS and CDR2 is FNYEAQ. The CDR3 length is 17 residues. Trimming removed 5 bases from V and 0 bases from J, with 19 bases in between. The CDR3 DNA reads TGTGCCAGCAGCGGAAATCCTGCGCAGGGGTTGAACACTGAAGCTTTCTTT. This gives the protein CASSGNPAQGLNTEAFF.